These 8 T cell receptor beta chains came from one sample sequenced in a study of identifying expanded T cells in peripheral blood. Assay used: immunoSEQ multiplex PCR; TCRdb lists only in-frame clones, some missing. This table has approximately 120,000 clones, roughly 90% appearing once. The sample taken for sequencing was blood. The receptors here all came from a person aged 18-70 years in good health.

The V call is TRBV18, the J call TRBJ2-2, with 10 bases that match TRBD2. This CDR3 has 18 amino acids. Germline values: CDR1 KGHSH, CDR2 LQKENI. With 2 bases clipped from V and 6 bases from J, the junction kept 12 bases outside the gene matches. CDR3: CASSPGTSGTVRSGELFF. CDR3 bases: TGTGCCAGCTCACCAGGAACTAGCGGGACGGTTAGGTCCGGGGAGCTGTTTTTT.

The chain joins TRBV19 to TRBJ1-2; possibly TRBD1 for D (6 bases). This CDR3 has 13 amino acids. Germline loops: CDR1 LNHDA, CDR2 SQIVND (reference sequence). V dropped 5 bases and J dropped 7 bases, with 14 bases sitting between them. The CDR3 here is CASSRNREGGYTF. The CDR3, as DNA: TGTGCCAGTAGTCGAAACAGGGAGGGTGGCTACACCTTC.

The chain couples TRBV5-1 to TRBJ2-5, with TRBD2 matching over 13 bases. The length of the CDR3 is 18 residues. Losses at the gene ends were 5 bases for V and 2 bases for J; bases not matched to a gene: 12. Germline CDR1 is SGHRS and CDR2 is YFSETQ. The CDR3 here is CASSSGTSGKGWQETQYF. CDR3 DNA sequence: TGCGCCAGCAGTTCCGGGACTAGCGGGAAGGGTTGGCAAGAGACCCAGTACTTC.

The chain links TRBV4-3 to TRBJ1-2; D uncertain. The CDR3 is 14 amino acids. Germline V CDR1 and CDR2: LGHNA, YSLEER. V was shortened by 3 bases and J by 5 bases, with 13 bases between the two germline ends. The CDR3 region is CASSQTGAAYGYTF. CDR3 nucleotides: TGCGCCAGCAGCCAGACGGGAGCCGCGTATGGCTACACCTTC.

The J gene is TRBJ1-1, the V gene TRBV15; D not resolved. Trimming stripped 0 bases from V and 8 bases from J, with 10 bases between. This CDR3 contains 13 residues. Germline V gene lookup returns CDR1 LNHNV and CDR2 YYDKDF (reference sequence). Here the CDR3 DNA reads TGTGCCACCAGCAGAGATCACAGAGGAGAAGCTTTCTTT. Protein sequence: CATSRDHRGEAFF.

The chain links TRBV19 to TRBJ2-7, with 10 bases lining up with TRBD1. CDR1 and CDR2 (germline): LNHDA, SQIVND (reference sequence). This CDR3 contains 14 residues. V dropped 3 bases and J dropped 3; count of bases not matched to a gene: 2. In DNA, the CDR3 is TGTGCCAGTAGTATGGGACAGGGGTTCTACGAGCAGTACTTC. Encoded protein: CASSMGQGFYEQYF.

This chain links TRBV11-2 with TRBJ1-1; no firm D call. The CDR3 runs 13 residues. Germline V gene lookup returns CDR1 SGHAT and CDR2 FQNNGV. The germline V and J ends were trimmed by 6 bases and 5 bases, with 13 bases remaining between them. The CDR3 reads CASSILRRTEAFF. Written as DNA, the CDR3 is TGTGCCAGCAGTATCTTACGTCGGACTGAAGCTTTCTTT.

The V and J genes are TRBV30 and TRBJ1-2; 8 bases line up with TRBD1. CDR1 GTSNPN and CDR2 SVGIG come from the germline V gene (reference sequence). There are 14 residues in the CDR3. J lost 10 bases, V lost 2 bases, and 12 bases had no gene match. The CDR3 nucleotides are TGTGCCTGGAGTAGTCAGGGGGCTGTATTGGACTACACCTTC. Its protein product is CAWSSQGAVLDYTF.